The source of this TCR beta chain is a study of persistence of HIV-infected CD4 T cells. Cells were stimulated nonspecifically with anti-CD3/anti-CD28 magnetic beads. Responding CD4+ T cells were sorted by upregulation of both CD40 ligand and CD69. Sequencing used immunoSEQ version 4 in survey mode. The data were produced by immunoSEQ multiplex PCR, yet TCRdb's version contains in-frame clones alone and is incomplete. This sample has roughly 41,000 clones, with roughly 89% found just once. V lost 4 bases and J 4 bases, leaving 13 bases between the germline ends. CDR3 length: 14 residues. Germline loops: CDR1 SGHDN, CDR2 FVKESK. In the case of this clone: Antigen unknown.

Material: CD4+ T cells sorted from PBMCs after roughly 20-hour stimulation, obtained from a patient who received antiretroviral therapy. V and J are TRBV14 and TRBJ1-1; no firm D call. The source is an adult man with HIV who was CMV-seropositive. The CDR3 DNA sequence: TGTGCCAGCAGCCCGACGATGAGTTCCACTGAAGCTTTCTTT. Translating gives CASSPTMSSTEAFF.